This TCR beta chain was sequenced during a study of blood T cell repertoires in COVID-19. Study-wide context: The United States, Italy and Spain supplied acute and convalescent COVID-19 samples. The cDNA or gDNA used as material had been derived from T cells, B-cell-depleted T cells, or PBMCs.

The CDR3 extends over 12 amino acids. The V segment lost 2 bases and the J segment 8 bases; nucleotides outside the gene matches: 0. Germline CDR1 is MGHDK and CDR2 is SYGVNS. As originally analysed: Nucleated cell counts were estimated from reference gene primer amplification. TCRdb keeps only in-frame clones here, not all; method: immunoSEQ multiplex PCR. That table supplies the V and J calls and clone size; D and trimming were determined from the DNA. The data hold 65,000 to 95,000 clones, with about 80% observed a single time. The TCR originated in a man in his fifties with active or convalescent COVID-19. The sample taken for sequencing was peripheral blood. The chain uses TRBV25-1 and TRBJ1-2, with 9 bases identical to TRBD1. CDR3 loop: CASSEGTGGYTF. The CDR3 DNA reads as TGTGCCAGCAGTGAAGGGACAGGGGGCTACACCTTC.